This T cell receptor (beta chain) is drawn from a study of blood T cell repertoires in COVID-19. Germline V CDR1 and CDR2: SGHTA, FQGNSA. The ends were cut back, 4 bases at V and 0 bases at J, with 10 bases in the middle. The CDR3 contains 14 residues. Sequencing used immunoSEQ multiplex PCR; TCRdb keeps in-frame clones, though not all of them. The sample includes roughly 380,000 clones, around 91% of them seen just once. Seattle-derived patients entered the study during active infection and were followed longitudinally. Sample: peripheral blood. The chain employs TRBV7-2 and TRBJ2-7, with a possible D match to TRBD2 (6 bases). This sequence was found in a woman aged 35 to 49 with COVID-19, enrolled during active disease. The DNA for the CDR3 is TGTGCCAGCAGCTCTGGGGGGACCTCCTACGAGCAGTACTTC. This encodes CASSSGGTSYEQYF.